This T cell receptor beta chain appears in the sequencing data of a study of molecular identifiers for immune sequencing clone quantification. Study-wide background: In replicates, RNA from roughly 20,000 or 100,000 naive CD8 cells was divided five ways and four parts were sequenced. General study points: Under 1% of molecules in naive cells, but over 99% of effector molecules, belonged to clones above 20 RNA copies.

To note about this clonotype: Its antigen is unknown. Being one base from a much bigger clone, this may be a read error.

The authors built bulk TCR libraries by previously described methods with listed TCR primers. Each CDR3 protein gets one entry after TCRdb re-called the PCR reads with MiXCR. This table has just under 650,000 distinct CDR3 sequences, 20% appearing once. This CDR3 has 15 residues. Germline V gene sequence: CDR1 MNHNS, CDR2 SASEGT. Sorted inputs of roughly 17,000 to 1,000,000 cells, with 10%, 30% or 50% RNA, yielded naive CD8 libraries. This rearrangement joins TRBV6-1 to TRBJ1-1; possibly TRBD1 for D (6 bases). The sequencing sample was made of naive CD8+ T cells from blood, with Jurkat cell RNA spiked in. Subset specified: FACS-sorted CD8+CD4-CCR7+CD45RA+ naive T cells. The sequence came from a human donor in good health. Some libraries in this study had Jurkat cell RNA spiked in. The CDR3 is CASSGTEYLNIEAFF. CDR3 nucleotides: TGTGCCAGCAGTGGGACAGAGTACTTGAACATTGAAGCTTTCTTT.